This paragraph reports one T cell receptor (beta chain). Assay: immunoSEQ multiplex PCR; the TCRdb copy retains only in-frame clones and omits some. In the table there are around 150,000 clones, roughly 74% of which are singletons. V gave up 9 bases and J gave up 10 bases, with 24 bases separating them. CDR1 is MNHEY and CDR2 is SVGAGI in the germline V gene. CDR3 size: 14 residues. These data originate in a study of blood T cell repertoires in COVID-19. Whole-study context: Samples came from the United States, Italy and Spain, spanning acute and convalescent COVID-19.

The TCR originated in a woman of 80 years or more with acute or convalescent COVID-19. Material: peripheral blood. The rearrangement joins TRBV6-5 to TRBJ1-2; a weak D match, TRBD1 (6 bases). The DNA for the CDR3 is TGTGCCAGTCATGTGGGGGGGCCCCTGGAGGACTACACCTTC. It is translated as CASHVGGPLEDYTF.